One sample yielded the 3 T cell receptor beta chains listed below, sequenced in a study of T-cell reconstitution after alpha-beta-depleted transplantation in children. Unique molecular identifiers were incorporated when the TCRbeta library was constructed. From the PCR reads, TCRdb called clonotypes with MiXCR, one entry per CDR3 protein. The table has some 840,000 distinct CDR3 sequences, 15% to 20% seen once. Source: PBMCs, mostly from graft donor cells, taken 360 days after TCRalphabeta/CD19-depleted stem cell transplant. All receptors come from a male patient between 5 and 17 years old who had a stem cell transplant for acute lymphoblastic leukemia, so the T cells may come from the graft donor.

The V call is TRBV2, the J call TRBJ2-5; D perhaps matches TRBD1 (6 bases). The V gene lost 6 bases and the J gene lost 1 base, with 15 bases spanning the gap. CDR1 SNHLY and CDR2 FYNNEI come from the germline V gene. The length of the CDR3 is 15 residues. CDR3 sequence: CASSAGQLLQETQYF. DNA for the CDR3: TGTGCCAGCAGCGCAGGACAGCTGCTCCAAGAGACCCAGTACTTC.

The J gene is TRBJ2-7, the V gene TRBV20-1; TRBD2 matches 11 bases. Trimming cost V 1 base and J 4 bases; bases outside gene matches: 6. There are 15 residues in the CDR3. CDR1 is DFQATT, CDR2 SNEGSKA, per germline (reference sequence). The DNA of the CDR3 is TGCAGTGCTAGAGCCGGGACTAGCGGTTTATACGAGCAGTACTTC. This encodes CSARAGTSGLYEQYF.

This chain connects TRBV2 to TRBJ2-7, with 10 bases identical to TRBD2. The CDR3 loop spans 12 amino acids. The V segment lost 4 bases and the J segment 6 bases; nucleotides outside the gene matches: 0. CDR1 and CDR2 (germline): SNHLY, FYNNEI. In nucleotides, the CDR3 is TGTGCCAGCAGTGGGACTAGCGGCGAGCAGTACTTC. This gives the protein CASSGTSGEQYF.